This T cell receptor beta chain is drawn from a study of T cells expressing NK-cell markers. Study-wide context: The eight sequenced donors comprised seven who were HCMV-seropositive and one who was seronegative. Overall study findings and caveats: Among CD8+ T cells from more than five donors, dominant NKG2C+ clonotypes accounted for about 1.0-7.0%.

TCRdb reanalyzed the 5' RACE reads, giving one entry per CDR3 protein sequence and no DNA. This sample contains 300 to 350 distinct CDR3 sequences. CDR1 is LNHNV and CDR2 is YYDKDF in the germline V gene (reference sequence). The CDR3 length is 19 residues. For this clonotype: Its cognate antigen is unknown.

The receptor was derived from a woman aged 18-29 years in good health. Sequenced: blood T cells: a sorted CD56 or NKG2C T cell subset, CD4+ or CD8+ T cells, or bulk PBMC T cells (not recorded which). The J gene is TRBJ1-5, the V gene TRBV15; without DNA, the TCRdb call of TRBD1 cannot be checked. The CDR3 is CATSSSFRTGWGSNQPQHF.